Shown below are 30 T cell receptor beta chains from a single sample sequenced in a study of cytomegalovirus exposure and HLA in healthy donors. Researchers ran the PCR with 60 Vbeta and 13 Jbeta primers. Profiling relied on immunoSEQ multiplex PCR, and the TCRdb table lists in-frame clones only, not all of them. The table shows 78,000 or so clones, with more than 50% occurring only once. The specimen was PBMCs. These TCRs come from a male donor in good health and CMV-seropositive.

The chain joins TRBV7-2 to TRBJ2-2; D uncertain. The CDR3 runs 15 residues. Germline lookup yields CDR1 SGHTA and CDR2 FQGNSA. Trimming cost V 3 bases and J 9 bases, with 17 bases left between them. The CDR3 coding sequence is TGTGCCAGCAGCTTCCCCCCCCAACCACACAGGGAGCTGTTTTTT. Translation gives CASSFPPQPHRELFF.

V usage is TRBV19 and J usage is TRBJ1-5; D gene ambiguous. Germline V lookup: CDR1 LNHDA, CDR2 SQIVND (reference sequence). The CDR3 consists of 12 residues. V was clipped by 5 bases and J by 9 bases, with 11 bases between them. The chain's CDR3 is CASSLGGRPQHF. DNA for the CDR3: TGTGCCAGTAGTCTAGGCGGGAGGCCCCAGCATTTT.

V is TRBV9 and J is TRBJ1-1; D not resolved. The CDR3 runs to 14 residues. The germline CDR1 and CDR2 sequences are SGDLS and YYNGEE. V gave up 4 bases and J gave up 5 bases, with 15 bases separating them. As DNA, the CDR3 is TGTGCCAGCAGCTCCCTCGGGGTAGAAACTGAAGCTTTCTTT. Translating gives CASSSLGVETEAFF.

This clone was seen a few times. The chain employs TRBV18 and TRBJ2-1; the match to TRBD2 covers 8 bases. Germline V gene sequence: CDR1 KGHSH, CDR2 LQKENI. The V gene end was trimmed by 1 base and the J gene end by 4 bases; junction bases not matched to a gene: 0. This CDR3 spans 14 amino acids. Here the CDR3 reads CASSPLAGYNEQFF. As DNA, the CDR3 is TGTGCCAGCTCACCACTAGCGGGGTACAATGAGCAGTTCTTC.

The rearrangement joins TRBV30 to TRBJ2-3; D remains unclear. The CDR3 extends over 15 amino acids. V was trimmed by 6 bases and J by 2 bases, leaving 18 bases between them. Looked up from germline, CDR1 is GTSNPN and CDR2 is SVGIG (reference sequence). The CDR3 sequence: CACQAPLGFTDTQYF. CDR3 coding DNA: TGTGCCTGTCAGGCCCCTTTGGGCTTCACAGATACGCAGTATTTT.

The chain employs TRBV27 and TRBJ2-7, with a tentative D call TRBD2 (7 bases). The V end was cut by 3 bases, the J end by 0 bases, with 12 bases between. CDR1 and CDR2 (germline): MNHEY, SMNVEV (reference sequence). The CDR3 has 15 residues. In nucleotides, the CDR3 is TGTGCCAGCAGTTTGAGGGGGGGGGCCTCCTACGAGCAGTACTTC. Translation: CASSLRGGASYEQYF.

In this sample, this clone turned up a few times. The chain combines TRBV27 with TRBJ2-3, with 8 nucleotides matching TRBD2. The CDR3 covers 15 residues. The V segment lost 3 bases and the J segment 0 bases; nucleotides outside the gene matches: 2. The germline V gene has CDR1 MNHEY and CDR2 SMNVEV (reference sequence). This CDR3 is CASSFERGSTDTQYF. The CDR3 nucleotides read TGTGCCAGCAGTTTCGAGCGGGGGAGCACAGATACGCAGTATTTT.

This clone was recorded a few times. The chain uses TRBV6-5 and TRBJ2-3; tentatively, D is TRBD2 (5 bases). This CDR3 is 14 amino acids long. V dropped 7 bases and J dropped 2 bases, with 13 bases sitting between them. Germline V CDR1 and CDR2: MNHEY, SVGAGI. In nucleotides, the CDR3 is TGTGCCAGCACCAACGCGGGCGCCACAGATACGCAGTATTTT. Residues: CASTNAGATDTQYF.

Here the CDR3 reads CASSLSGGMGETQYF. The CDR3, as DNA: TGTGCCAGCAGTTTATCAGGGGGCATGGGAGAGACCCAGTACTTC. The rearrangement links TRBV27 to TRBJ2-5, with 7 bases lining up with TRBD1. The CDR3 totals 15 residues. Trimming cost V 0 bases and J 4 bases; bases outside gene matches: 5. Germline CDR1 MNHEY, CDR2 SMNVEV (reference sequence).

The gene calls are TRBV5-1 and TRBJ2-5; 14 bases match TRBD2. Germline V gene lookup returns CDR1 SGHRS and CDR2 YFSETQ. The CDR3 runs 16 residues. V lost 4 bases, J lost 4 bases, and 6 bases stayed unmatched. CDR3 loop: CASSPWTSGRPETQYF. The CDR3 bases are TGCGCCAGCAGCCCATGGACTAGCGGGAGGCCAGAGACCCAGTACTTC.

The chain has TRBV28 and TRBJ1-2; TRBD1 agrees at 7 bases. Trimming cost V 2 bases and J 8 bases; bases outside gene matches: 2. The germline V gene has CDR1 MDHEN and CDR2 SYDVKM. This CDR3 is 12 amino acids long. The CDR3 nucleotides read TGTGCCAGCAGTTTAAGACAGGGCGGCTACACCTTC. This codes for CASSLRQGGYTF.

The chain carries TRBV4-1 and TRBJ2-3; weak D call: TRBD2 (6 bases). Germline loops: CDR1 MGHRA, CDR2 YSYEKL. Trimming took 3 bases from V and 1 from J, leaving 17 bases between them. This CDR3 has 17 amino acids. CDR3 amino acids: CASSQRPGEVGTDTQYF. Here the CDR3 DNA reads TGCGCCAGCAGCCAGCGTCCGGGGGAAGTCGGCACAGATACGCAGTATTTT.

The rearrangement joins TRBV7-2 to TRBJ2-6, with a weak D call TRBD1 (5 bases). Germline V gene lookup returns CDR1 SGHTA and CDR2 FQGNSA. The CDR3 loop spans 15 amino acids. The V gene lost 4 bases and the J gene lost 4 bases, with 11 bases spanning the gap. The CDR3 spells CASSSQAGGANVLTF. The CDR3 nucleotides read TGTGCCAGCAGCTCACAGGCAGGAGGGGCCAACGTCCTGACTTTC. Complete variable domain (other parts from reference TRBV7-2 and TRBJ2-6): GAGVSQSPSNKVTEKGKDVELRCDPISGHTALYWYRQSLGQGLEFLIYFQGNSAPDKSGLPSDRFSAERTGGSVSTLTIQRTQQEDSAVYLCASSSQAGGANVLTFGAGSRLTVL.

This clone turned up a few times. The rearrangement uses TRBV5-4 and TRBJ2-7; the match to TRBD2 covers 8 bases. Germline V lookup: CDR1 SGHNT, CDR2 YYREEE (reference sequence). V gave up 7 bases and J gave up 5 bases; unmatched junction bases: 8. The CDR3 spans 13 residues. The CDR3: CASGLAGGDEQYF. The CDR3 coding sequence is TGTGCCAGCGGTCTAGCGGGCGGGGACGAGCAGTACTTC.

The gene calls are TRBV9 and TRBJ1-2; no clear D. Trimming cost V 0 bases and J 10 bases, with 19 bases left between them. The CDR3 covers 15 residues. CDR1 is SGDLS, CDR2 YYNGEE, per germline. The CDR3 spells CASSVGLVAGDIYTF. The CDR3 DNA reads TGTGCCAGCAGCGTAGGGTTGGTGGCAGGCGACATCTACACCTTC. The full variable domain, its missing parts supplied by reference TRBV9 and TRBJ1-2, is DSGVTQTPKHLITATGQRVTLRCSPRSGDLSVYWYQQSLDQGLQFLIQYYNGEERAKGNILERFSAQQFPDLHSELNLSSLELGDSALYFCASSVGLVAGDIYTFGSGTRLTVV.

CDR3 residues: CASSEYGGLRRPEAFF. The CDR3 DNA reads TGTGCCAGCAGCGAGTATGGGGGACTGCGAAGGCCTGAAGCTTTCTTT. The rearrangement joins TRBV9 to TRBJ1-1, with a possible D match to TRBD1 (5 bases). This CDR3 is 16 amino acids long. Germline lookup yields CDR1 SGDLS and CDR2 YYNGEE. Trimming cost V 3 bases and J 6 bases, with 21 bases left between them.

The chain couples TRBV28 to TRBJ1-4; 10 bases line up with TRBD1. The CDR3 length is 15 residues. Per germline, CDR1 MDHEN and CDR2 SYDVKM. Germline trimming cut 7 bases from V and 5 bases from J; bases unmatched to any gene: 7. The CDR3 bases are TGTGCCAGCATTCTAGCGGACAGGGGGAATGAAAAACTGTTTTTT. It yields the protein CASILADRGNEKLFF.

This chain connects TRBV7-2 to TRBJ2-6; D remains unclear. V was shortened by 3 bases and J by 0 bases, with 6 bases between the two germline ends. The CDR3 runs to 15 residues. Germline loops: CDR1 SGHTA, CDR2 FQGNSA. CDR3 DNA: TGTGCCAGCAGCTTTACGGGCTCTGGGGCCAACGTCCTGACTTTC. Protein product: CASSFTGSGANVLTF.

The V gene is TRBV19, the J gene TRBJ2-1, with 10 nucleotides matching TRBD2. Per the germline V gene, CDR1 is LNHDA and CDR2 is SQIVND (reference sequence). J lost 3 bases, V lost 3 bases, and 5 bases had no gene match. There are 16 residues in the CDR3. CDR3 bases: TGTGCCAGTAGTATTACGGCTAGCGGGGGCTACAATGAGCAGTTCTTC. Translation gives CASSITASGGYNEQFF.

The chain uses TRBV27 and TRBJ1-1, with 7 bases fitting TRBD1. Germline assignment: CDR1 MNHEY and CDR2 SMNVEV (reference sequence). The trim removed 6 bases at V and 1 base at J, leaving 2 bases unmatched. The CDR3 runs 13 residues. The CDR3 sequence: CASSQGGNTEAFF. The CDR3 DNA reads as TGTGCCAGCAGCCAGGGGGGGAACACTGAAGCTTTCTTT.

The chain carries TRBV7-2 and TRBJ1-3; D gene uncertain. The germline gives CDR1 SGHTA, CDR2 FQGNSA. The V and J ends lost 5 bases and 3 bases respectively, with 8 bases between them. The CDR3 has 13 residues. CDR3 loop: CASSPRVGNTIYF. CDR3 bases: TGTGCCAGCAGCCCCCGGGTTGGAAACACCATATATTTT.

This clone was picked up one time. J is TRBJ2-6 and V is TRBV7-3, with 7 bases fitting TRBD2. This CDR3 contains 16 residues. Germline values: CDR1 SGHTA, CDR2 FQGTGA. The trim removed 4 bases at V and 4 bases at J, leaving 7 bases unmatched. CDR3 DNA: TGTGCCAGCAGCTCACCCTCCGGGAGGGGGGCCAACGTCCTGACTTTC. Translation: CASSSPSGRGANVLTF.

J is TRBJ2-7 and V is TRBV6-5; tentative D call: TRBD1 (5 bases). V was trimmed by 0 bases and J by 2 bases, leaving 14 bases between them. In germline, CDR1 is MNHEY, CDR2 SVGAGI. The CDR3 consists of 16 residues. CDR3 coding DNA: TGTGCCAGCAGTTACTCTAAGGCCGAAGGGGCCTACGAGCAGTACTTC. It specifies CASSYSKAEGAYEQYF.

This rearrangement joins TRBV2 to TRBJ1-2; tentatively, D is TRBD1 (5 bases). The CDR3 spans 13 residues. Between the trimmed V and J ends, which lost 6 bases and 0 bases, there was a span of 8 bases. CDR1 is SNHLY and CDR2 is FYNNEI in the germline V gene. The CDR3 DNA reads TGTGCCAGCAGCGGGGGAGCTAACTATGGCTACACCTTC. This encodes CASSGGANYGYTF. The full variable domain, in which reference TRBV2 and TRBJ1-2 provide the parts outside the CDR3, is EPEVTQTPSHQVTQMGQEVILRCVPISNHLYFYWYRQILGQKVEFLVSFYNNEISEKSEIFDDQFSVERPDGSNFTLKIRSTKLEDSAMYFCASSGGANYGYTFGSGTRLTVV.

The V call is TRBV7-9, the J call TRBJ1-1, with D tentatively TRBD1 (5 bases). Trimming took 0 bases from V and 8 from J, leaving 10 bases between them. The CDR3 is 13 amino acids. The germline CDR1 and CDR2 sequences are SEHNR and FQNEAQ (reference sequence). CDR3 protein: CASSLAPGAEAFF. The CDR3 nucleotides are TGTGCCAGCAGCTTAGCGCCTGGGGCGGAAGCTTTCTTT.

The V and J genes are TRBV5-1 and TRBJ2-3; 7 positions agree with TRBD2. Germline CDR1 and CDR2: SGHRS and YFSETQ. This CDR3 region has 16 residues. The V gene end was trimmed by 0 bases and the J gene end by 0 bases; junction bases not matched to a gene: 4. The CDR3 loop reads CASSLGREFSTDTQYF. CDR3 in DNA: TGCGCCAGCAGCTTGGGGCGGGAGTTCAGCACAGATACGCAGTATTTT.

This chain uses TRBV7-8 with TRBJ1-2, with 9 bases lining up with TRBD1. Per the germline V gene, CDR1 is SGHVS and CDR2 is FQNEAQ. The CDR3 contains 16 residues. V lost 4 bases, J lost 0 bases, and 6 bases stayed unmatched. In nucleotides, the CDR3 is TGTGCCAGCAGCTCCCGAACAGGGGGCCCTAACTATGGCTACACCTTC. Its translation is CASSSRTGGPNYGYTF.

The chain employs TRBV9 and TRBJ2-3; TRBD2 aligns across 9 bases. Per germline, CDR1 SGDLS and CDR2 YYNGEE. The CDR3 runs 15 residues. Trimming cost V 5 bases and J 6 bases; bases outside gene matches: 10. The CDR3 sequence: CASSPLAGPRDTQYF. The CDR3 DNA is TGTGCCAGCAGTCCCCTAGCGGGGCCGCGGGATACGCAGTATTTT. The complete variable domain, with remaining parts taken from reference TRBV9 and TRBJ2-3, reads DSGVTQTPKHLITATGQRVTLRCSPRSGDLSVYWYQQSLDQGLQFLIQYYNGEERAKGNILERFSAQQFPDLHSELNLSSLELGDSALYFCASSPLAGPRDTQYFGPGTRLTVL.

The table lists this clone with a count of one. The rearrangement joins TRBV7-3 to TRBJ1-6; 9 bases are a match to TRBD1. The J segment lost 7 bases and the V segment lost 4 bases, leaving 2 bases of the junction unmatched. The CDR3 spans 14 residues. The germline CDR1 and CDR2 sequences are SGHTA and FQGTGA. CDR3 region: CASSSGQGNSPLHF. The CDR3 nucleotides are TGTGCCAGCAGCTCAGGACAGGGGAATTCACCCCTCCACTTT.

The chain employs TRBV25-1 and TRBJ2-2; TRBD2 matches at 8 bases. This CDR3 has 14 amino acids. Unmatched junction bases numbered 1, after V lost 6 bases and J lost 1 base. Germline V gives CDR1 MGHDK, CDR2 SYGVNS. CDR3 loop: CASRTSENTGELFF. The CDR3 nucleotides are TGTGCCAGCAGGACTAGCGAGAACACCGGGGAGCTGTTTTTT.